There are many counts of the clone carrying this TCR beta chain. Its antigen remains unknown. The source of the sample is a study of early T cells in non-severe SARS-CoV-2 infection. The overall study: Chains stayed unpaired after sequencing of bulk RNA from unsorted whole blood. Study observations and caveats: Matching against VDJdb likely underestimated virus-specific expansions, favoring anti-spike CD8.

Unique molecular identifiers tagged individual cDNA molecules. TCRdb analysed the 5' RACE reads with MiXCR anew, one entry per CDR3 protein. The data hold some 96,000 distinct CDR3 sequences, with around 10% observed a single time. This sequence originates from an adult who was a healthcare worker with PCR-confirmed SARS-CoV-2 infection or an uninfected control (not recorded which). Source: whole blood, taken at baseline.

The DNA of the CDR3 is TGTGCCACCCGGACAGGGCCGAATGTTCGCAATCAGCCCCAGCATTTT. This codes for CATRTGPNVRNQPQHF. The chain employs TRBV24-1 and TRBJ1-5; 8 positions match TRBD1. The CDR3 sequence is 16 residues long. Trimming took 9 bases from V and 2 from J; bases not matched to a gene: 11. Germline assignment: CDR1 KGHDR and CDR2 SFDVKD.